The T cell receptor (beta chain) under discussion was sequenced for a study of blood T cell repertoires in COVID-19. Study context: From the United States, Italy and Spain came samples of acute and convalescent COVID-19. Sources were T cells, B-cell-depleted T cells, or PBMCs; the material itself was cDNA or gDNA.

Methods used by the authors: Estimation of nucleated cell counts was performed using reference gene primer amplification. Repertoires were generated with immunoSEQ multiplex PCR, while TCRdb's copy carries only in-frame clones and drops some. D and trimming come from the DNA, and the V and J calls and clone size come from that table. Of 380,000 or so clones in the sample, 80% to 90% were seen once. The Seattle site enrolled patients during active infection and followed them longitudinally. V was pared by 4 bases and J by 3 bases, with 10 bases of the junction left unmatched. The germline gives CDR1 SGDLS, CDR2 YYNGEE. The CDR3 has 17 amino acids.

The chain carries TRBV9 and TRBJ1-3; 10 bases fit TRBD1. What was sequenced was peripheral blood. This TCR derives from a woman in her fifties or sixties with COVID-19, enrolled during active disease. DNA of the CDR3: TGTGCCAGCAGCAGCCGACAGGGGGCAGTTTTTGGAAACACCATATATTTT. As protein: CASSSRQGAVFGNTIYF.